This entry is about one T cell receptor (beta chain). Antigen: not known. This CDR3 is built from 11 residues. Trimming left V 4 bases short and J 6 bases short, with 6 bases between. All patients were treatment-naive before thyroid surgery. TCRdb reassembled clones from the PCR reads with MiXCR. Of about 20,000 clones listed, 15% to 20% are singletons. This sample is part of a study of metastatic and nonmetastatic thyroid tumors. Study outcomes and limitations: Malignant tumors reportedly showed significantly higher TCR beta diversity than benign nodules in both blood and tumor.

The material sequenced was blood. The chain has TRBV12-3 or TRBV12-4 and TRBJ1-2; no firm D call. This receptor was taken from a female donor with papillary thyroid cancer or a benign thyroid nodule (not recorded which). Some clones in this sample may be carry-over from other donors' samples. The CDR3 nucleotides are TGTGCCAGCAGTTCCCGCCATGGCTACACCTTC. This translates into CASSSRHGYTF.